This T cell receptor (beta chain) comes out of a study of T cell changes during pregnancy in multiple sclerosis. In germline, CDR1 is SGHRS, CDR2 YFSETQ. The CDR3 extends over 14 amino acids. V was pared by 4 bases and J by 6 bases, with 4 bases of the junction left unmatched. Produced via immunoSEQ multiplex PCR; TCRdb's table is partial and in-frame only. The top ten hold 0.7% to 0.9% of the sample, which has 100,000 or so clones, approximately 94% seen once. The sequence was obtained from a female donor with multiple sclerosis, enrolled in a pregnancy study. Sequencing was performed on peripheral blood, taken before pregnancy. The chain employs TRBV5-1 and TRBJ2-2, with 9 bases that match TRBD2. The CDR3 spells CASSHAGGPGELFF. CDR3 DNA: TGCGCCAGCAGCCATGCGGGAGGGCCCGGGGAGCTGTTTTTT.